This T cell receptor (beta chain) was retrieved from a study of blood T cell repertoires in COVID-19. Sequencing was performed with immunoSEQ multiplex PCR; in TCRdb, only in-frame clones are kept and a portion is missing. The sample carries more than 100,000 clones, roughly 83% recorded once. Between the trimmed V and J ends, which lost 7 bases and 3 bases, there was a span of 27 bases. CDR3 length: 18 amino acids. Germline CDR1 is LNHDA and CDR2 is SQIVND (reference sequence). The chain uses TRBV19 and TRBJ1-2, with D maybe TRBD1 (5 bases). Sequencing was done on a sample of peripheral blood. This sequence originates from a woman aged 25 to 39 who had recovered from COVID-19. The chain's CDR3 is CASITGGAGDGRHYGYTF. The CDR3 DNA reads as TGTGCCAGTATTACGGGAGGGGCCGGGGACGGCCGGCACTATGGCTACACCTTC.